This T cell receptor beta chain originates from a study of CD8 T cells in ankylosing spondylitis (dated by TCRdb to about 2017). Regarding the complete study: To find TCR variants linked to disease, the study profiled T cell receptor beta repertoires in ankylosing spondylitis patients and healthy donors. The whole study cohort included over a hundred healthy donors and around 24 ankylosing spondylitis patients. Peripheral blood samples were taken, and synovial fluid was additionally collected from ankylosing spondylitis patients. Broad study findings and their caveats: A TCR beta motif of several highly homologous amino acid variants appeared characteristic of blood from ankylosing spondylitis patients. In peripheral blood, the disease-linked clones were found at relatively low frequencies and had a CD8+ phenotype. Some TCR beta motif variants had previously been reported in synovial fluid and blood of reactive arthritis patients, which suggested common disease-initiation mechanisms. According to the report, matched synovial fluid samples from ankylosing spondylitis patients were significantly enriched for the disease-linked clones.

This sample was sequenced with an Illumina HiSeq 2500. Quantitative 5'-RACE with molecular barcodes was the method used to prepare the TCR beta libraries. Per the source publication's procedure: Disease-linked TCR variants were identified with a new computational method built on a probabilistic model of VDJ rearrangement. In-frame beta chains were kept once TCRdb had trimmed the public reads at Q25 with fastp and called clones with MiXCR. When rows share a CDR3 protein, they turn into one entry using the most common DNA and genes. The V and J calls shown here were made by TCRdb, not taken from the authors' results. The sample table holds roughly 39,000 distinct CDR3 sequences, of which around 2.9% were seen once. The ten largest clonotypes hold roughly 4.4% of the sample. This clonotype appeared many times. The clone's antigen remains unknown. There are no base qualities to consult, and no much larger clone falls within one base.

The specimen was blood, either unsorted or a sorted T cell fraction (not recorded which). This receptor was taken from a male donor with ankylosing spondylitis or in good health (not recorded which).

The sequenced DNA is TGTGCCAGCAGCGTATCTGGGACTAGAACTTCCTACGAGCAGTACTTC. This is translated as CASSVSGTRTSYEQYF. The chain employs TRBV9 and TRBJ2-7; TRBD2 agrees with 8 junctional bases. The CDR3 covers 16 residues, taking in both the cysteine and the phenylalanine. CDR3 DNA is the only sequence kept; it has 48 bases, read in frame from the first base. According to the germline V gene, CDR1 reads SGDLS and CDR2 reads YYNGEE. Here V drops 1 base and J drops 1 base, and the junction holds 7 bases not matched to any gene.